The 7 T cell receptor beta chains in this list originate from one sample, sequenced in a study of shared clonotypes between healthy human individuals. Clones were read by immunoSEQ multiplex PCR, and TCRdb kept only the in-frame ones, dropping some. This table has about 1 million clones, 65% to 80% appearing once. Sequencing was done on a sample of memory CD4+ T cells sorted from blood. Indicated subset: CD45RA-negative fraction. The receptors originated from a man between 18 and 35 years old in good health.

The chain employs TRBV6-5 and TRBJ2-2; D not certain. This CDR3 has 15 amino acids. Trimming removed 3 bases from V and 0 bases from J, with 8 bases in between. Germline CDR1 reads MNHEY; CDR2 reads SVGAGI. Here the CDR3 DNA reads TGTGCCAGCAGTTATGACTCCGCGAACACCGGGGAGCTGTTTTTT. It codes for CASSYDSANTGELFF.

The chain recombines TRBV9 with TRBJ2-7; weak D call: TRBD1 (5 bases). With 2 bases removed from V and 2 bases from J, the gap between germline ends came to 11 bases. The CDR3 extends over 14 amino acids. CDR1 is SGDLS and CDR2 is YYNGEE in the germline V gene. Here the CDR3 DNA reads TGTGCCAGCAGCGTTGGACATGTTGCCTACGAGCAGTACTTC. Translation: CASSVGHVAYEQYF.

The V and J genes are TRBV6-5 and TRBJ2-2, with 7 bases lining up with TRBD2. V shed 11 bases and J 0 bases; nucleotides not matched to a gene: 6. The germline CDR1 and CDR2 sequences are MNHEY and SVGAGI. This CDR3 is built from 14 residues. Here the CDR3 reads CAARGVTNTGELFF. The CDR3 coding sequence is TGTGCCGCCCGGGGGGTTACGAACACCGGGGAGCTGTTTTTT.

This sequence joins TRBV21-1 and TRBJ2-3; the D call TRBD1 from the table was never checked on the DNA. TRBV21-1 is assigned pseudogene status. This CDR3 spans 16 amino acids. In DNA, the CDR3 is TGTGCCAGCAACGACACCGGGACAGGGTGCACAGATACGCAGTATTTT. This encodes CASNDTGTGCTDTQYF.

J is TRBJ1-6 and V is TRBV25-1; D call uncertain. The CDR3 runs to 15 residues. Germline V gene sequence: CDR1 MGHDK, CDR2 SYGVNS. V lost 3 bases and J lost 7, with 13 bases in between. The CDR3 DNA follows: TGTGCCAGCAGTGATGTGAGGGAAGGAAATTCACCCCTCCACTTT. This translates into CASSDVREGNSPLHF. The full variable domain, its missing parts supplied by reference TRBV25-1 and TRBJ1-6, is EADIYQTPRYLVIGTGKKITLECSQTMGHDKMYWYQQDPGMELHLIHYSYGVNSTEKGDLSSESTVSRIRTEHFPLTLESARPSHTSQYLCASSDVREGNSPLHFGNGTRLTVT.

This chain connects TRBV5-6 to TRBJ2-5, with D unresolved. The CDR3 extends over 13 amino acids. Deletions cut 3 bases from V and 2 bases from J, with 8 bases between. In germline, CDR1 is SGHDT, CDR2 YYEEEE. CDR3 loop: CASSYQTQETQYF. For the CDR3, the DNA is TGTGCCAGCAGCTACCAGACTCAAGAGACCCAGTACTTC.

V gene TRBV9 combines with J gene TRBJ2-4, with TRBD1 as a possible D gene (6 bases). Per germline, CDR1 SGDLS and CDR2 YYNGEE. This CDR3 contains 14 residues. V was cut by 3 bases and J by 11 bases, with 18 bases left in between. The DNA for the CDR3 is TGTGCCAGCAGCGAGGGGGAGTTCTCTCGGTTTCAGTACTTC. Translated, it gives CASSEGEFSRFQYF.